These 24 T cell receptor beta chains were sequenced from one sample in a study of monozygotic twins with cystic fibrosis. The data were produced by immunoSEQ multiplex PCR, yet TCRdb's version contains in-frame clones alone and is incomplete. The top ten hold roughly 0.29% of the sample, which has around 23,000 clones, approximately 90% seen once. The sequenced sample was blood. The source is a girl aged 2 to 10 with cystic fibrosis.

The chain couples TRBV29-1 to TRBJ1-4; D possibly corresponds to TRBD1 (5 bases). With 6 bases removed from V and 3 bases from J, the gap between germline ends came to 17 bases. The length of the CDR3 is 15 residues. Germline values: CDR1 SQVTM, CDR2 ANQGSEA. The CDR3 loop is CSVRGRGVPNEKLFF. The CDR3 DNA is TGCAGCGTCCGAGGGCGGGGGGTGCCTAATGAAAAACTGTTTTTT.

This chain links TRBV28 with TRBJ1-1, with D possibly being TRBD1 (6 bases). Trimming stripped 6 bases from V and 3 bases from J, with 14 bases between. Germline V gene sequence: CDR1 MDHEN, CDR2 SYDVKM. This CDR3 region has 14 residues. CDR3 nucleotide sequence: TGTGCCAGCAGCCCGATGGGGGCGTACACTGAAGCTTTCTTT. It translates to CASSPMGAYTEAFF.

V and J are TRBV2 and TRBJ2-3, with TRBD2 identical over 7 bases. The CDR3 sequence is 13 residues long. With V trimmed by 7 bases and J by 4 bases, 5 bases remained unmatched. The germline V gene has CDR1 SNHLY and CDR2 FYNNEI. This CDR3 reads CASIRLAADTQYF. The CDR3 nucleotides read TGTGCCAGCATCCGACTAGCTGCAGATACGCAGTATTTT. The full variable domain, in which reference TRBV2 and TRBJ2-3 provide the parts outside the CDR3, is EPEVTQTPSHQVTQMGQEVILRCVPISNHLYFYWYRQILGQKVEFLVSFYNNEISEKSEIFDDQFSVERPDGSNFTLKIRSTKLEDSAMYFCASIRLAADTQYFGPGTRLTVL.

Written as DNA, the CDR3 is TGTGCCAGCAGTTTGAACAGCTTTTATGAAAAACTGTTTTTT. Translation: CASSLNSFYEKLFF. The chain is built from TRBV6-5 and TRBJ1-4; no clear D gene. Germline V gives CDR1 MNHEY, CDR2 SVGAGI. Trimming cost V 4 bases and J 6 bases, with 12 bases left between them. The CDR3 is 14 amino acids.

This rearrangement joins TRBV7-2 to TRBJ2-3; D ambiguous. CDR3 size: 14 residues. CDR1 is SGHTA and CDR2 is FQGNSA in the germline V gene. With 1 base removed from V and 0 bases from J, the gap between germline ends came to 5 bases. In nucleotides, the CDR3 is TGTGCCAGCAGCTTAGTAGGTAGCACAGATACGCAGTATTTT. Protein sequence: CASSLVGSTDTQYF.

The rearrangement uses TRBV2 and TRBJ1-1; 8 bases are a match to TRBD1. After removal of 6 bases from V and 1 base from J, the junction contained 7 bases not matched to a gene. CDR3 length: 15 amino acids. CDR1 and CDR2 from the germline V gene are SNHLY and FYNNEI. CDR3 in DNA: TGTGCCAGCAGACGTTTCGGACAGGGGAACACTGAAGCTTTCTTT. It encodes CASRRFGQGNTEAFF.

J is TRBJ1-2 and V is TRBV28; possible D gene TRBD1, 5 bases. V lost 5 bases, J lost 4 bases, and 20 bases lay in between. CDR1 MDHEN and CDR2 SYDVKM come from the germline V gene. This CDR3 has 16 amino acids. The CDR3 bases are TGTGCCAGCAGTCCCGCTGGGGTGGGGCCATTCTATGGCTACACCTTC. Its translation: CASSPAGVGPFYGYTF.

The V call is TRBV4-3, the J call TRBJ2-7; D is uncertain. CDR1 is LGHNA and CDR2 is YSLEER in the germline V gene. The CDR3 is 14 amino acids. V lost 0 bases, J lost 6 bases, and 12 bases lay in between. The CDR3 is CASSQDRTASEQYF. The CDR3 DNA is TGCGCCAGCAGCCAAGATCGCACCGCGTCCGAGCAGTACTTC.

This chain connects TRBV5-1 to TRBJ1-2, with D unclear. Trimming pared 6 bases from V and 7 bases from J, leaving 16 bases between. The CDR3 is made up of 13 amino acids. Germline CDR1 and CDR2: SGHRS and YFSETQ. The CDR3 bases are TGCGCCAGCACCCAAGACCTAACCGGTGGCTACACCTTC. It yields the protein CASTQDLTGGYTF.

The genes are TRBV5-6 and TRBJ1-4, with 7 bases lining up with TRBD1. J gave up 2 bases and V 3 bases, and 16 bases lay outside the gene matches. The CDR3 totals 19 residues. From germline, CDR1 is SGHDT and CDR2 YYEEEE. DNA of the CDR3: TGTGCCAGCAGCTCTGTTATGGGGGACAGTCGAACGACTAATGAAAAACTGTTTTTT. Its protein product is CASSSVMGDSRTTNEKLFF.

The CDR3 bases are TGTGCCAGCAGCTCTACAGGGACCAGTCAGCCCCAGCATTTT. Translation: CASSSTGTSQPQHF. The chain uses TRBV7-2 and TRBJ1-5, with a tentative D call TRBD1 (6 bases). V lost 4 bases and J 6 bases, leaving 13 bases between the germline ends. Germline CDR1 is SGHTA and CDR2 is FQGNSA. The CDR3 is made up of 14 amino acids.

The CDR3 spells CASSAGQGDGYTF. CDR3 nucleotide sequence: TGTGCCAGCTCAGCGGGACAGGGAGATGGCTACACCTTC. This chain links TRBV18 with TRBJ1-2; 9 nucleotides line up with TRBD1. The CDR3 length is 13 residues. V trimming: 5 bases; J trimming: 6 bases; junction bases outside the gene matches: 4. Germline V gives CDR1 KGHSH, CDR2 LQKENI.

The chain is built from TRBV29-1 and TRBJ1-1, with D hard to call. The ends were cut back, 6 bases at V and 0 bases at J, with 11 bases in the middle. Germline V gene lookup returns CDR1 SQVTM and CDR2 ANQGSEA. The CDR3 is 13 residues long. CDR3 bases: TGCAGCGTAGCCGGGGTGTTGAACACTGAAGCTTTCTTT. It yields the protein CSVAGVLNTEAFF.

The rearrangement uses TRBV7-9 and TRBJ1-2; 10 positions agree with TRBD1. The trim removed 7 bases at V and 4 bases at J, leaving 9 bases unmatched. CDR1 and CDR2 from the germline V gene are SEHNR and FQNEAQ (reference sequence). The CDR3 is 15 residues long. CDR3 bases: TGTGCCAGCATAAAATCGGGACAGGGGTCCTATGGCTACACCTTC. This codes for CASIKSGQGSYGYTF.

The V call is TRBV4-3, the J call TRBJ1-2; unclear D gene. Trimming took 3 bases from V and 6 from J, leaving 11 bases between them. Germline V lookup: CDR1 LGHNA, CDR2 YSLEER. CDR3 length: 13 residues. The CDR3 sequence is CASSHHEVNGYTF. CDR3 DNA sequence: TGCGCCAGCAGCCATCATGAGGTTAATGGCTACACCTTC.

This clone showed up just once. The chain uses TRBV5-1 and TRBJ1-6; 7 bases fit TRBD1. The CDR3 is made up of 16 amino acids. Germline V lookup: CDR1 SGHRS, CDR2 YFSETQ. The J segment lost 9 bases and the V segment lost 4 bases, leaving 13 bases of the junction unmatched. The CDR3: CASSLDYRGQGSPLHF. The CDR3 DNA sequence: TGCGCCAGCAGCCTCGACTACAGGGGCCAAGGTTCACCCCTCCACTTT.

This rearrangement joins TRBV20-1 to TRBJ1-2, with D possibly matching TRBD1 (6 bases). The CDR3 spans 11 residues. V lost 6 bases and J 3 bases, leaving 8 bases between the germline ends. CDR1 and CDR2 (germline): DFQATT, SNEGSKA (reference sequence). In DNA form, the CDR3 reads TGCAGTGCGGGGGGCCACTATGGCTACACCTTC. It translates to CSAGGHYGYTF.

The rearrangement joins TRBV15 to TRBJ1-6; 7 bases match TRBD1. This CDR3 comprises 15 residues. Germline CDR1 is LNHNV and CDR2 is YYDKDF (reference sequence). Losses at the gene ends were 0 bases for V and 8 bases for J; bases not matched to a gene: 4. DNA for the CDR3: TGTGCCACCAGCAGAGAAAGGGGGCGGGATTCACCCCTCCACTTT. It encodes CATSRERGRDSPLHF.

This chain uses TRBV30 with TRBJ2-1; D is unclear. The CDR3 has 13 residues. V was cut by 1 base and J by 5 bases, with 9 bases left in between. The germline gives CDR1 GTSNPN, CDR2 SVGIG (reference sequence). CDR3 in amino acids: CAWSAGADNEQFF. The DNA for the CDR3 is TGTGCCTGGAGTGCAGGAGCTGACAATGAGCAGTTCTTC. The full variable domain, completed using reference TRBV30 and TRBJ2-1, is SQTIHQWPATLVQPVGSPLSLECTVEGTSNPNLYWYRQAAGRGLQLLFYSVGIGQISSEVPQNLSASRPQDRQFILSSKKLLLSDSGFYLCAWSAGADNEQFFGPGTRLTVL.

V gene TRBV4-1 combines with J gene TRBJ2-7, with TRBD2 identical over 8 bases. The CDR3 totals 15 residues. Unmatched junction bases numbered 9, after V lost 4 bases and J lost 4 bases. The germline V gene has CDR1 MGHRA and CDR2 YSYEKL. For the CDR3, the DNA is TGCGCCAGCAGCCCCGGGGGGGGACAAGAGTACGAGCAGTACTTC. Translated, it gives CASSPGGGQEYEQYF.

The chain carries TRBV10-2 and TRBJ1-2, with D unclear. Trimming removed 4 bases from V and 0 bases from J, with 9 bases in between. The CDR3 loop spans 14 amino acids. Germline CDR1 is WSHSY and CDR2 is SAAADI. CDR3 sequence (DNA): TGCGCCAGCAGTGTTGCGATAACTAACTATGGCTACACCTTC. This codes for CASSVAITNYGYTF.

The chain carries TRBV21-1 and TRBJ1-4. TRBV21-1 has pseudogene status. The CDR3 is 15 residues long. CDR3 protein: CASSSLSRGNEKLFF. CDR3 in DNA: TGTGCCAGCAGCAGCCTGTCCCGAGGTAATGAAAAACTGTTTTTT.

This chain uses TRBV7-9 with TRBJ2-2, with TRBD1 matching 7 bases. After removal of 5 bases from V and 8 bases from J, the junction contained 11 bases not matched to a gene. Germline values: CDR1 SEHNR, CDR2 FQNEAQ (reference sequence). The CDR3 is 15 amino acids. The CDR3 bases are TGTGCCAGCAGCCTACAAGGGGGCGCTCTGGGGGAGCTGTTTTTT. The encoded protein is CASSLQGGALGELFF. Combining the CDR3 with reference TRBV7-9 and TRBJ2-2 gives the whole variable domain DTGVSQNPRHKITKRGQNVTFRCDPISEHNRLYWYRQTLGQGPEFLTYFQNEAQLEKSRLLSDRFSAERPKGSFSTLEIQRTEQGDSAMYLCASSLQGGALGELFFGEGSRLTVL.

The chain joins TRBV9 to TRBJ2-1; D is possibly TRBD1 or TRBD2 (6 bases each). Trimming took 0 bases from V and 6 from J, leaving 13 bases between them. Germline CDR1 SGDLS, CDR2 YYNGEE. The CDR3 covers 15 residues. For the CDR3, the DNA is TGTGCCAGCAGCGTAGTGGGGGGCCATAGCAATGAGCAGTTCTTC. This sequence encodes CASSVVGGHSNEQFF.